This TCR beta chain was captured in a study of response to subunit inactivated influenza vaccine. Findings and caveats of the study: Authors proposed each seasonal influenza vaccination draws in few new T cells.

This clonotype was picked up a small number of times. Antigen specificity is unknown. V was clipped by 3 bases and J by 7 bases, with 12 bases between them. The CDR3 is 14 residues long. TCRdb recomputed calls from the RT-PCR reads with MiXCR, one row per CDR3 protein. Of about 300,000 distinct CDR3 sequences listed, 20% to 25% were seen once; the top ten hold more than 8.5%. The TCR comes from a man between 50 and 70 years old who received an inactivated influenza vaccine. The gene calls are TRBV12-3 or TRBV12-4 and TRBJ1-4; tentative D call: TRBD1 (6 bases). The starting material was PBMCs from blood, obtained 21 months after vaccination. The CDR3 DNA follows: TGTGCCAGCAGTTTCGGAGGGGGAGTTGAAAAACTGTTTTTT. Translation gives CASSFGGGVEKLFF.